The T cell receptor beta chain under discussion was sequenced for a study of CD8+CD57+ T cells in acquired aplastic anemia. Germline V lookup: CDR1 SNHLY, CDR2 FYNNEI. The CDR3 is made up of 11 amino acids. The germline V and J ends were trimmed by 10 bases and 5 bases, with 10 bases remaining between them. Genomic DNA constituted the template upon which TCR beta VDJ and CDR3 profiling was performed. TCRdb re-derived calls from the reads in MiXCR, one entry per CDR3 protein. This sample has about 210,000 distinct CDR3 sequences; approximately 60% occur once, and the top ten carry 25% to 35%. The receptor was derived from a human donor in good health. This chain uses TRBV2 with TRBJ2-3; unclear D gene. The sample taken for sequencing was sorted CD4+, CD8+, or CD8+CD57+ T cells (not recorded which) from PBMCs. The CDR3 here is CATAFGDTQYF. CDR3 in DNA: TGTGCCACCGCGTTTGGAGATACGCAGTATTTT.